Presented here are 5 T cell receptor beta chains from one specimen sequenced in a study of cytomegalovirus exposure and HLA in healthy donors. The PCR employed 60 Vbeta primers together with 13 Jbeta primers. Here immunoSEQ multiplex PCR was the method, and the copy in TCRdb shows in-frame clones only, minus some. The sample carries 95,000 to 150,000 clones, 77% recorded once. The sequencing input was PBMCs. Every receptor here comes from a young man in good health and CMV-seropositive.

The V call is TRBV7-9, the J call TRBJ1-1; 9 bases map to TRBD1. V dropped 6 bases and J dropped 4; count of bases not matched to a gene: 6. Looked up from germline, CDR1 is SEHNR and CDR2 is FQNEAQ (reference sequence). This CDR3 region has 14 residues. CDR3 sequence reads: CASSPGTGSTEAFF. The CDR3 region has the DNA TGTGCCAGCAGTCCCGGGACAGGGAGCACTGAAGCTTTCTTT. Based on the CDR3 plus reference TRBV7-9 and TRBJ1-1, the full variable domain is DTGVSQNPRHKITKRGQNVTFRCDPISEHNRLYWYRQTLGQGPEFLTYFQNEAQLEKSRLLSDRFSAERPKGSFSTLEIQRTEQGDSAMYLCASSPGTGSTEAFFGQGTRLTVV.

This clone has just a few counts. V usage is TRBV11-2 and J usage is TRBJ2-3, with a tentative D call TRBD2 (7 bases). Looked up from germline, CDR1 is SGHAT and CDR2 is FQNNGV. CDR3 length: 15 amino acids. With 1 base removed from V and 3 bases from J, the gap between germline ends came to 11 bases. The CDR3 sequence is CASSLGGGGTDTQYF. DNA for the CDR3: TGTGCCAGCAGCTTAGGAGGGGGGGGGACAGATACGCAGTATTTT.

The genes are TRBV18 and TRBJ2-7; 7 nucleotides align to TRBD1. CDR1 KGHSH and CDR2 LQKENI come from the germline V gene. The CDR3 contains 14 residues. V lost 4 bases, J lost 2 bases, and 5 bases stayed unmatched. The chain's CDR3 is CASSLETGPYEQYF. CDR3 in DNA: TGTGCCAGCTCACTCGAGACAGGGCCCTACGAGCAGTACTTC.

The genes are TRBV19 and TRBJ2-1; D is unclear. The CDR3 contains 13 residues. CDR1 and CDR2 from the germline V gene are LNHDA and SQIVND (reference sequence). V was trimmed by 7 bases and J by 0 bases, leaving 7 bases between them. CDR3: CASKESSYNEQFF. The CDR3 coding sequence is TGTGCCAGTAAGGAGAGCTCCTACAATGAGCAGTTCTTC. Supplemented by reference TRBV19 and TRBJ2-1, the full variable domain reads DGGITQSPKYLFRKEGQNVTLSCEQNLNHDAMYWYRQDPGQGLRLIYYSQIVNDFQKGDIAEGYSVSREKKESFPLTVTSAQKNPTAFYLCASKESSYNEQFFGPGTRLTVL.

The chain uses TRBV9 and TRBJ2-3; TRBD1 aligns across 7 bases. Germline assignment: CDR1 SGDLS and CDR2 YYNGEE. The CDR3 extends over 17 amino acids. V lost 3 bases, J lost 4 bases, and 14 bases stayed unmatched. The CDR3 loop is CASSALTPPQGADTQYF. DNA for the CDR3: TGTGCCAGCAGCGCCCTTACCCCCCCTCAGGGGGCAGATACGCAGTATTTT.